This is a list of T cell receptor beta chains from one sample in a study of OX40 agonist ivuxolimab in advanced cancers. Only in-frame clones appear in the TCRdb table, and some are missing; sequencing was by immunoSEQ multiplex PCR. The data hold more than 55,000 clones, with nearly 90% observed a single time. The starting material was CD4+ or CD8+ T cells sorted from blood, obtained in a trial of the OX40 agonist ivuxolimab. The origin of the receptors is an adult with an advanced solid tumor such as melanoma, head and neck, liver or kidney cancer. CDR3s include the opening cysteine and the closing phenylalanine or tryptophan. D genes are given only for firm matches. Size tells how often a clone was seen (once, few, many) or the class of an expanded clone, and some rows leave it out.

CDR3 protein,CDR3 DNA,D gene,J gene,V gene,clone size
CASSGAETAQSYSGPLHF,TGTGCCAGCAGTGGGGCGGAGACAGCTCAATCTTATAGTGGACCCCTCCACTTT,.,TRBJ1-6,TRBV6-1,.
CAWSAGRTVVYEQYF,TGTGCCTGGAGCGCGGGCAGGACAGTTGTCTACGAGCAGTACTTC,.,TRBJ2-7,TRBV30,.
CATSRDWAGDGEAFF,TGTGCCACCAGCAGAGATTGGGCAGGGGACGGTGAAGCTTTCTTT,.,TRBJ1-1,TRBV15,.
CASSQEPSRTRAFF,TGCGCCAGCAGCCAAGAACCCTCTAGGACCAGGGCTTTCTTT,.,TRBJ1-1,TRBV4-3,.
CSVDSDGYTF,TGCAGCGTTGATAGCGATGGCTACACCTTC,.,TRBJ1-2,TRBV29-1,.
CASKSTPGQNIYGYTF,TGTGCCAGTAAGTCAACACCGGGACAGAATATTTATGGCTACACCTTC,TRBD1,TRBJ1-2,TRBV19,.
CASSPLPGSNQPQHF,TGTGCCAGCAGCCCACTCCCAGGTAGCAATCAGCCCCAGCATTTT,.,TRBJ1-5,TRBV6-6,once
CASSLYRTGGAGTF,TGTGCCAGCAGCCTTTATAGGACAGGGGGCGCGGGGACCTTC,TRBD1,TRBJ1-2,TRBV6-5,.
CASSEALVADTQYF,TGTGCCAGCAGTGAAGCGCTAGTCGCAGATACGCAGTATTTT,.,TRBJ2-3,TRBV6-1,.
CASSLGGAGTEAFF,TGTGCCAGCAGCTTAGGGGGGGCGGGCACTGAAGCTTTCTTT,.,TRBJ1-1,TRBV11-2,.
CAWSVIYSEAFF,TGTGCCTGGAGTGTAATATATTCCGAAGCTTTCTTT,.,TRBJ1-1,TRBV30,.
CAARTGQNTEAFF,TGTGCCGCGCGAACAGGGCAGAACACTGAAGCTTTCTTT,.,TRBJ1-1,TRBV6-1,.
CASSLAGQTDYEQYF,TGTGCCAGCAGCTTAGCGGGACAGACAGACTACGAGCAGTACTTC,TRBD1,TRBJ2-7,TRBV7-2,once
CASKGPRGINNEQFF,TGTGCCAGTAAAGGTCCGAGGGGGATCAACAATGAGCAGTTCTTC,.,TRBJ2-1,TRBV19,.
CASSSLGAGADQPQHF,TGTGCCAGCTCATCGCTCGGGGCAGGGGCCGATCAGCCCCAGCATTTT,.,TRBJ1-5,TRBV18,.
CASSSGTGMGYEQYF,TGTGCCAGCAGCTCTGGGACAGGAATGGGCTACGAGCAGTACTTC,TRBD1,TRBJ2-7,TRBV7-2,.
CASSWQGATEAFF,TGCGCCAGCAGCTGGCAGGGGGCCACTGAAGCTTTCTTT,TRBD1,TRBJ1-1,TRBV5-1,.
CASSLEEGGPETQYF,TGTGCCAGCAGCTTAGAGGAGGGGGGCCCAGAGACCCAGTACTTC,.,TRBJ2-5,TRBV7-2,few
CASSLQGRYTEAFF,TGTGCCAGCAGCTTACAGGGGAGGTACACTGAAGCTTTCTTT,TRBD1,TRBJ1-1,TRBV5-5,.
CASSLRSGASSYNEQFF,TGTGCCAGCAGCTTACGTAGCGGGGCAAGCTCCTACAATGAGCAGTTCTTC,TRBD2,TRBJ2-1,TRBV11-1,.
CASSLGGGPNYGYTF,TGTGCCAGCAGCTTGGGGGGCGGTCCTAACTATGGCTACACCTTC,.,TRBJ1-2,TRBV5-4,.
CASSLQGGNEKLFF,TGTGCCAGCAGTTTACAGGGAGGTAATGAAAAACTGTTTTTT,.,TRBJ1-4,TRBV28,.
CAWTTGRLGLAKGNEQFF,TGTGCCTGGACCACCGGCCGATTGGGACTAGCGAAGGGGAATGAGCAGTTCTTC,TRBD2,TRBJ2-1,TRBV30,.
CASSRAGGSGTEAFF,TGTGCCAGCAGCCGCGCAGGGGGCTCGGGCACTGAAGCTTTCTTT,TRBD1,TRBJ1-1,TRBV11-3,.
CASSVRGLAGGLGTGELFF,TGTGCCAGCAGCGTAAGGGGGCTAGCGGGAGGATTAGGAACCGGGGAGCTGTTTTTT,TRBD2,TRBJ2-2,TRBV9,few
CASADGVYSPLHF,TGTGCCAGTGCTGACGGGGTGTATTCACCCCTCCACTTT,.,TRBJ1-6,TRBV19,.
CASSLWGTGRSYEQYF,TGTGCCAGCAGTTTGTGGGGGACAGGACGTTCCTACGAGCAGTACTTC,TRBD1,TRBJ2-7,TRBV28,.
CASGEGGSYNEQFF,TGCGCCAGCGGGGAGGGGGGCTCCTACAATGAGCAGTTCTTC,.,TRBJ2-1,TRBV10-2,.
CSARATEAFF,TGCAGTGCAAGAGCTACAGAAGCTTTCTTT,.,TRBJ1-1,TRBV20-1,.
CASSQGLPETQYF,TGCGCCAGCAGCCAAGGGCTTCCAGAGACCCAGTACTTC,.,TRBJ2-5,TRBV4-3,.
CASSHPSYQETQYF,TGTGCCAGCAGCCACCCATCGTACCAAGAGACCCAGTACTTC,.,TRBJ2-5,TRBV7-8,.
CASSLGGGAGAVGEQYF,TGTGCCAGCAGCTTAGGGGGCGGGGCGGGAGCCGTCGGCGAGCAGTACTTC,TRBD2,TRBJ2-7,TRBV7-9,.
CASSYLTGQGNYGYTF,TGTGCCAGCAGTTACTTAACGGGACAGGGGAACTATGGCTACACCTTC,TRBD1,TRBJ1-2,TRBV6-5,.